The entry below describes one T cell receptor (beta chain). The data stem from a study of CD8 T cells in ankylosing spondylitis. Germline assignment: CDR1 DFQATT and CDR2 SNEGSKA (reference sequence). The V and J ends lost 5 bases and 5 bases, in that order; junction bases with no gene match: 9. CDR3 length: 14 amino acids. TCRdb fed the 5' RACE reads into MiXCR, producing one record per CDR3 protein. The table lists some 140,000 distinct CDR3 sequences, 7% to 9% of them singletons, with roughly 8% in the top ten. This clonotype was obtained from a male donor with ankylosing spondylitis. V gene TRBV20-1 combines with J gene TRBJ2-5, with TRBD2 matching over 9 bases. Sequencing was done on a sample of synovial fluid, either unsorted or a sorted T cell fraction (not recorded which). The CDR3 DNA is TGCAGTGCTCAAATAGCGGGAGTGAGGGAGACCCAGTACTTC. Translating gives CSAQIAGVRETQYF.